The next 32 T cell receptor beta chains were all read from a single sample in a study of blood T cell repertoires in COVID-19. The method was immunoSEQ multiplex PCR; TCRdb's version includes in-frame clones alone and lacks a portion of them. Of about 200,000 clones listed, about nine tenths are singletons. The sequenced sample was peripheral blood. These receptors were collected from a man aged 18-30 years with active or convalescent COVID-19.

The V call is TRBV10-3, the J call TRBJ1-2; 7 nucleotides agree with TRBD1. Germline V CDR1 and CDR2: ENHRY, SYGVKD. The junction had 2 bases not matched to a gene; V was cut back by 4 bases and J by 6 bases. This CDR3 is built from 12 residues. CDR3 DNA sequence: TGTGCCATCAGTGCCGGGACAGATGGCTACACCTTC. Translated: CAISAGTDGYTF.

The chain uses TRBV6-2 or TRBV6-3 and TRBJ2-1; 14 nucleotides align to TRBD2. Germline CDR1 is MNHEY and CDR2 is SVGEGT. CDR3 length equals 15 residues. V lost 6 bases, J lost 9 bases, and 7 bases stayed unmatched. The CDR3 loop reads CASSEYGLAGGEQFF. In DNA, the CDR3 is TGTGCCAGCAGCGAATATGGACTAGCGGGAGGTGAGCAGTTCTTC.

This chain connects TRBV2 to TRBJ1-3; TRBD1 is a possible D gene (6 bases). Trimming took 6 bases from V and 0 from J, leaving 9 bases between them. CDR3 length equals 14 residues. Germline V gene data show CDR1 as SNHLY and CDR2 as FYNNEI. The CDR3, as DNA: TGTGCCAGCAGGGGGACACACTCTGGAAACACCATATATTTT. Translating it yields CASRGTHSGNTIYF.

The chain carries TRBV7-9 and TRBJ2-1, with D possibly TRBD2 on 6 matching bases. The germline V and J ends were trimmed by 8 bases and 2 bases, with 16 bases remaining between them. The CDR3 totals 15 residues. Looked up from germline, CDR1 is SEHNR and CDR2 is FQNEAQ (reference sequence). CDR3 nucleotides: TGTGCCAGCGGGTCTCTCGGCGGGGCCTACAATGAGCAGTTCTTC. Amino acid sequence: CASGSLGGAYNEQFF.

The chain carries TRBV12-3 or TRBV12-4 and TRBJ1-2; D is unresolved. The CDR3 consists of 13 residues. V dropped 5 bases and J dropped 5 bases, with 12 bases sitting between them. The CDR3 loop is CASSHGGQYGYTF. CDR3 in DNA: TGTGCCAGCAGTCACGGAGGCCAATATGGCTACACCTTC.

As for this clone: Other DNA sequences in the sample encode the same CDR3. The rearrangement links TRBV5-1 to TRBJ1-1; D gene ambiguous. The germline V gene encodes CDR1 SGHRS and CDR2 YFSETQ. There are 14 residues in the CDR3. Between the trimmed V and J ends, which lost 0 bases and 2 bases, there was a span of 8 bases. CDR3: CASSLVPGNTEAFF. In DNA form, the CDR3 reads TGCGCCAGCAGCTTGGTCCCAGGAAACACTGAAGCTTTCTTT.

In this sample, this clone turned up a few times. V usage is TRBV5-1 and J usage is TRBJ1-2; 10 bases line up with TRBD1. Germline V gene lookup returns CDR1 SGHRS and CDR2 YFSETQ. V lost 4 bases to trimming and J lost 0 bases; unmatched junction nucleotides: 9. This CDR3 comprises 17 residues. The CDR3 coding sequence is TGCGCCAGCAGCCCCGACAGGGGGCCAACCCCTAACTATGGCTACACCTTC. Encoded protein: CASSPDRGPTPNYGYTF.

The chain has TRBV15 and TRBJ1-5; a weak D match, TRBD1 (6 bases). Trimming stripped 0 bases from V and 5 bases from J, with 11 bases between. The CDR3 is 15 residues long. Germline-derived CDR1 and CDR2 are LNHNV and YYDKDF (reference sequence). CDR3 region: CATSRDPRGDQPQHF. Written as DNA, the CDR3 is TGTGCCACCAGCAGAGATCCCAGGGGCGATCAGCCCCAGCATTTT.

This rearrangement joins TRBV5-4 to TRBJ2-7, with 9 bases lining up with TRBD1. Per the germline V gene, CDR1 is SGHNT and CDR2 is YYREEE (reference sequence). The CDR3 is made up of 15 amino acids. V lost 4 bases, J lost 2 bases, and 7 bases stayed unmatched. CDR3 protein: CASSVGTGTTYEQYF. The DNA for the CDR3 is TGTGCCAGCAGCGTCGGGACAGGGACTACCTACGAGCAGTACTTC.

The rearrangement uses TRBV2 and TRBJ1-2; D call uncertain. From germline, CDR1 is SNHLY and CDR2 FYNNEI. The CDR3 totals 12 residues. Trimming shortened V by 3 bases and J by 8 bases, and 10 bases separated the two germline ends. CDR3 in amino acids: CASSESGRGYTF. In DNA, the CDR3 is TGTGCCAGCAGTGAGTCGGGTCGGGGCTACACCTTC.

V is TRBV11-3 and J is TRBJ2-1; D is unclear. Germline values: CDR1 SGHNT, CDR2 YENEEA. V was shortened by 1 base and J by 10 bases, with 11 bases between the two germline ends. The CDR3 has 13 amino acids. The CDR3 DNA reads as TGTGCCAGCAGCTTAGCCCCAATGCTAGAGCAGTTCTTC. Translation: CASSLAPMLEQFF.

The rearrangement links TRBV28 to TRBJ1-4; D uncertain. The length of the CDR3 is 14 residues. Germline CDR1 MDHEN, CDR2 SYDVKM. Trimming pared 3 bases from V and 8 bases from J, leaving 13 bases between. CDR3 amino acids: CASSLPRRVEKLFF. The CDR3 nucleotides are TGTGCCAGCAGTTTGCCCAGGCGAGTCGAAAAACTGTTTTTT. Looking up the rest from reference TRBV28 and TRBJ1-4 gives the full variable domain: DVKVTQSSRYLVKRTGEKVFLECVQDMDHENMFWYRQDPGLGLRLIYFSYDVKMKEKGDIPEGYSVSREKKERFSLILESASTNQTSMYLCASSLPRRVEKLFFGSGTQLSVL.

This clone was observed a single time. CDR3 region: CASTVTGYTGELFF. The CDR3 bases are TGTGCCAGTACCGTGACAGGGTACACCGGGGAGCTGTTTTTT. The chain has TRBV19 and TRBJ2-2; TRBD1 agrees at 7 bases. The length of the CDR3 is 14 residues. Trimming at V came to 7 bases and at J to 3 bases, leaving 5 bases not matched to a gene. Germline lookup yields CDR1 LNHDA and CDR2 SQIVND (reference sequence).

The V gene is TRBV14, the J gene TRBJ2-7; TRBD2 aligns across 7 bases. The germline CDR1 and CDR2 sequences are SGHDN and FVKESK. The CDR3 sequence is 14 residues long. The J segment lost 2 bases and the V segment lost 3 bases, leaving 4 bases of the junction unmatched. For the CDR3, the DNA is TGTGCCAGCAGCCATCGGCTAGCGGCCTACGAGCAGTACTTC. Translating it yields CASSHRLAAYEQYF.

The rearrangement joins TRBV30 to TRBJ2-7, with a weak D call TRBD1 (6 bases). Trimming stripped 4 bases from V and 3 bases from J, with 19 bases between. Germline values: CDR1 GTSNPN, CDR2 SVGIG (reference sequence). The CDR3 runs to 15 residues. CDR3 in amino acids: CAWTPPGTKYYEQYF. The CDR3 DNA is TGTGCCTGGACTCCGCCCGGGACAAAATACTACGAGCAGTACTTC.

The chain joins TRBV6-4 to TRBJ1-1; TRBD1 is a possible D gene (6 bases). V dropped 3 bases and J dropped 5 bases, with 13 bases sitting between them. Germline CDR1 reads MRHNA; CDR2 reads SNTAGT. This CDR3 has 14 amino acids. The CDR3 DNA reads as TGTGCCAGCAGTGAAGGCTCCCAGGGGACTGAAGCTTTCTTT. This translates into CASSEGSQGTEAFF.

V usage is TRBV7-9 and J usage is TRBJ1-1, with a weak D call TRBD1 (5 bases). The CDR3 consists of 16 residues. Germline CDR1 reads SEHNR; CDR2 reads FQNEAQ (reference sequence). The V end was cut by 5 bases, the J end by 5 bases, with 21 bases between. The CDR3 region is CASSQRLGPGETEAFF. The CDR3 DNA reads TGTGCCAGCAGCCAGCGCCTGGGGCCGGGTGAGACTGAAGCTTTCTTT.

V is TRBV4-2 and J is TRBJ2-1; TRBD2 matches 9 bases. The CDR3 is 17 amino acids. The V gene's germline CDR1 is LGHNA and CDR2 YNFKEQ. V gave up 0 bases and J gave up 7 bases; unmatched junction bases: 10. CDR3 residues: CASSQDFAGGRWNEQFF. In DNA form, the CDR3 reads TGTGCCAGCAGCCAAGATTTTGCGGGGGGGCGTTGGAATGAGCAGTTCTTC.

The chain employs TRBV10-1 and TRBJ2-7, with a possible D match to TRBD2 (5 bases). V lost 5 bases and J 5 bases, leaving 13 bases between the germline ends. This CDR3 contains 13 residues. The V gene's germline CDR1 is WNHNN and CDR2 SYGVQD (reference sequence). The CDR3 sequence: CASSLVRGNEQYF. DNA of the CDR3: TGCGCCAGCAGTTTGGTAAGAGGGAACGAGCAGTACTTC.

V gene TRBV4-1 combines with J gene TRBJ1-5; weak D call: TRBD1 (5 bases). Germline CDR1 reads MGHRA; CDR2 reads YSYEKL. This CDR3 is 15 amino acids long. V was clipped by 4 bases and J by 0 bases, with 10 bases between them. The CDR3 DNA follows: TGCGCCAGCAGCCCTACCGACAGTAGCAATCAGCCCCAGCATTTT. It encodes CASSPTDSSNQPQHF.

The V call is TRBV5-1, the J call TRBJ1-1, with no clear D. The CDR3 runs to 15 residues. The V end lost 3 bases, the J end lost 1 base, and 13 bases lay between the germline ends. CDR1 SGHRS and CDR2 YFSETQ come from the germline V gene. The chain's CDR3 is CASSWEPRSNTEAFF. DNA for the CDR3: TGCGCCAGCAGCTGGGAGCCCCGTTCGAACACTGAAGCTTTCTTT.

There are a few counts of this clone. The CDR3 region is CASRTSGTETQYF. The CDR3 DNA reads as TGTGCCAGCAGGACTAGCGGGACCGAGACCCAGTACTTC. The chain carries TRBV28 and TRBJ2-5; 11 positions agree with TRBD2. Trimming took 6 bases from V and 5 from J; bases not matched to a gene: 2. The CDR3 extends over 13 amino acids. Germline CDR1 and CDR2: MDHEN and SYDVKM.

This clone was detected a few times. The V and J genes are TRBV6-4 and TRBJ2-1, with 8 bases identical to TRBD1. CDR1 and CDR2 (germline): MRHNA, SNTAGT. The CDR3 runs to 13 residues. The junction had 3 bases not matched to a gene; V was cut back by 2 bases and J by 9 bases. The CDR3 DNA reads TGTGCCAGCAGTGACACCGACAGGGGTGAGCAGTTCTTC. Translated, it gives CASSDTDRGEQFF.

This chain uses TRBV5-4 with TRBJ2-5, with TRBD2 as a possible D gene (5 bases). The CDR3 totals 15 residues. CDR1 and CDR2 (germline): SGHNT, YYREEE (reference sequence). The germline V and J ends were trimmed by 0 bases and 7 bases, with 16 bases remaining between them. The CDR3 spells CASSLGSGMSGTQYF. For the CDR3, the DNA is TGTGCCAGCAGCTTGGGATCCGGGATGTCTGGGACCCAGTACTTC.

V is TRBV4-1 and J is TRBJ1-5; weak D call: TRBD1 (5 bases). This CDR3 is built from 14 residues. V shed 0 bases and J shed 7 bases, with 10 bases lying between them. In germline, CDR1 is MGHRA, CDR2 YSYEKL. The CDR3 DNA reads TGCGCCAGCAGCCAAGAACAGGTGGAACAGCCCCAGCATTTT. Translated, it gives CASSQEQVEQPQHF.

The rearrangement links TRBV27 to TRBJ1-4; 8 bases map to TRBD1. Trimming at V came to 3 bases and at J to 8 bases, leaving 5 bases not matched to a gene. The CDR3 loop spans 14 amino acids. The germline V gene encodes CDR1 MNHEY and CDR2 SMNVEV (reference sequence). The CDR3 DNA sequence: TGTGCCAGCAGTTTCCAGGGGGCGGGGGAAAAACTGTTTTTT. Protein sequence: CASSFQGAGEKLFF.

This rearrangement joins TRBV19 to TRBJ2-2, with D tentatively TRBD1 (5 bases). Germline CDR1 is LNHDA and CDR2 is SQIVND (reference sequence). V was pared by 3 bases and J by 6 bases, with 20 bases between. The CDR3 has 17 amino acids. CDR3 nucleotides: TGTGCCAGTAGTATGGGGCTTAGTGGTGCTTTCGCCGGGGAGCTGTTTTTT. Its translation is CASSMGLSGAFAGELFF.

This clone was counted a single time. The V gene is TRBV7-9, the J gene TRBJ1-3; D gene ambiguous. The CDR3 extends over 12 amino acids. The germline V gene has CDR1 SEHNR and CDR2 FQNEAQ (reference sequence). The V and J ends lost 3 bases and 4 bases respectively, with 4 bases between them. This CDR3 reads CASSFSGNTIYF. The CDR3 bases are TGTGCCAGCAGCTTTAGCGGAAACACCATATATTTT.

The chain recombines TRBV27 with TRBJ1-2; 7 bases are shared with TRBD1. The CDR3 covers 13 residues. Germline CDR1 is MNHEY and CDR2 is SMNVEV (reference sequence). J was trimmed by 2 bases and V by 6 bases; bases with no gene match: 3. The chain's CDR3 is CASRLQGNYGYTF. Here the CDR3 DNA reads TGTGCCAGCAGGCTACAGGGGAACTATGGCTACACCTTC.

The sample holds one count of this clone. The rearrangement uses TRBV19 and TRBJ2-3, with D possibly being TRBD2 (5 bases). Germline-derived CDR1 and CDR2 are LNHDA and SQIVND (reference sequence). CDR3 length: 16 residues. V lost 2 bases, J lost 0 bases, and 12 bases lay in between. The CDR3 protein is CASSIIRGTSTDTQYF. The CDR3 nucleotides are TGTGCCAGTAGTATAATACGGGGAACTAGCACAGATACGCAGTATTTT.

V usage is TRBV19 and J usage is TRBJ1-5, with D tentatively TRBD1 (5 bases). Trimming removed 0 bases from V and 2 bases from J, with 11 bases in between. This CDR3 is built from 16 residues. Germline lookup yields CDR1 LNHDA and CDR2 SQIVND (reference sequence). In DNA, the CDR3 is TGTGCCAGTAGTATAGAAAGGGGCGTAGGCAATCAGCCCCAGCATTTT. This codes for CASSIERGVGNQPQHF.

The genes are TRBV30 and TRBJ1-5; 7 positions agree with TRBD1. The junction had 11 bases not matched to a gene; V was cut back by 3 bases and J by 9 bases. The germline CDR1 and CDR2 sequences are GTSNPN and SVGIG (reference sequence). The CDR3 contains 14 residues. The CDR3 DNA is TGTGCCTGGAGCAACAGGGGAGTCGATACGCCCCAGCATTTT. Protein product: CAWSNRGVDTPQHF.